This record looks at one T cell receptor beta chain sequence and its context. The antigen is not known. This CDR3 is built from 13 residues. Germline-derived CDR1 and CDR2 are MNHEY and SVGEGT. Trimming removed 2 bases from V and 4 bases from J, with 7 bases in between. The entry originates in a study of T-cell memory formation after mild COVID-19. Overall study context: TCR clusters were largely donor specific. Study results and limitations: Later expanders leaned toward CD4+, whereas clones contracting from day 15 to 85 were balanced CD4/CD8. Chiefly within CM and EM were the contracting CD4+ clones; CD8+ ones were within EMRA.

Libraries for TCRalpha and TCRbeta carried sample barcodes and unique molecular identifiers via 5'RACE. Each CDR3 protein gets one entry after TCRdb re-called the 5' RACE reads with MiXCR. The sample has over 450,000 distinct CDR3 sequences; roughly 22% are singletons. This clonotype was obtained from an adult woman who had mild COVID-19 (a few samples of this study predate the infection). Cell type and time point are not known. The J gene is TRBJ2-3, the V gene TRBV6-2 or TRBV6-3, with no clear D. The sample consisted of PBMCs or a T cell subset sorted from them (not recorded which). DNA of the CDR3: TGTGCCAGCAGTTACGTTGGCCCAGATACGCAGTATTTT. This translates into CASSYVGPDTQYF.